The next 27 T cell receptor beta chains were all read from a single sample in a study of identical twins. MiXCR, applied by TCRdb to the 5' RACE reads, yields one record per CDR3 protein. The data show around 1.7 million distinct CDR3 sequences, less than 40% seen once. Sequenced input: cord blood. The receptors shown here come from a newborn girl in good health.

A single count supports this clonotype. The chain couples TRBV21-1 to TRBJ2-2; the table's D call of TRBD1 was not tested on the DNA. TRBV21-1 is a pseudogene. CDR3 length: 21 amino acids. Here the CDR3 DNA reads TGTGCCAGCAGCAAAGAAGGTCCCGGCGGTGCGACAGGGACGAACACCGGGGAGCTGTTTTTT. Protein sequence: CASSKEGPGGATGTNTGELFF.

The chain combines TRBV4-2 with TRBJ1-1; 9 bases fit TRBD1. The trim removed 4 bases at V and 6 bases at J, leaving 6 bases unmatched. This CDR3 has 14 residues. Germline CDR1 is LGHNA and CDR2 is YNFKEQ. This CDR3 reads CASSRPDRGSEAFF. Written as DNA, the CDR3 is TGTGCCAGCAGCCGTCCTGACAGGGGGTCTGAAGCTTTCTTT.

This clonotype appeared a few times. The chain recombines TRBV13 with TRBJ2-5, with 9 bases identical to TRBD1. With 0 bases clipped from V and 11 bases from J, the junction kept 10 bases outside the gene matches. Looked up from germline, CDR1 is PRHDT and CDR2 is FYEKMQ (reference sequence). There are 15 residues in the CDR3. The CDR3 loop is CASSLGDRGSSEQYF. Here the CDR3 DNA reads TGTGCCAGCAGCTTAGGGGACAGGGGATCGTCTGAGCAGTACTTC. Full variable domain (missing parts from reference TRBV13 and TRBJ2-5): AAGVIQSPRHLIKEKRETATLKCYPIPRHDTVYWYQQGPGQDPQFLISFYEKMQSDKGSIPDRFSAQQFSDYHSELNMSSLELGDSALYFCASSLGDRGSSEQYFGPGTRLLVL.

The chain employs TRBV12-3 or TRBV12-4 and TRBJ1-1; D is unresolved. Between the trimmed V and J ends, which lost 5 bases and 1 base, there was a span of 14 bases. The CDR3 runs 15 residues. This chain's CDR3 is CASSPPAERNTEAFF. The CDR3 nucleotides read TGTGCCAGCAGTCCCCCCGCGGAACGGAACACTGAAGCTTTCTTT.

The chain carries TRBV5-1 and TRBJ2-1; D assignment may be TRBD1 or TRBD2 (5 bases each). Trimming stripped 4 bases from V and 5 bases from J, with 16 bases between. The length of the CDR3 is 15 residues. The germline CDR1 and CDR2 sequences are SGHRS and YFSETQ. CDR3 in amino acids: CASSPAGTSNNEQFF. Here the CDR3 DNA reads TGCGCCAGCAGCCCAGCCGGGACCAGTAACAATGAGCAGTTCTTC.

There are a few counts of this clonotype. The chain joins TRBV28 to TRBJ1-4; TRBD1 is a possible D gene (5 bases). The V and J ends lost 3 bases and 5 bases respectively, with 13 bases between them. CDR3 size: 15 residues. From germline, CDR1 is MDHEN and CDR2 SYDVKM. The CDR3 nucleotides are TGTGCCAGCAGTTTGTTCCAGGGCCGGAATGAAAAACTGTTTTTT. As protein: CASSLFQGRNEKLFF.

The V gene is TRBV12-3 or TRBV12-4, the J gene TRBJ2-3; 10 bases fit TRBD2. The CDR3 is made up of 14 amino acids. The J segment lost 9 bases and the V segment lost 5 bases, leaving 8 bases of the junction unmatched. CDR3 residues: CASSILAGEGTQYF. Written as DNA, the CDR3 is TGTGCCAGCAGTATTCTAGCGGGAGAAGGGACGCAGTATTTT.

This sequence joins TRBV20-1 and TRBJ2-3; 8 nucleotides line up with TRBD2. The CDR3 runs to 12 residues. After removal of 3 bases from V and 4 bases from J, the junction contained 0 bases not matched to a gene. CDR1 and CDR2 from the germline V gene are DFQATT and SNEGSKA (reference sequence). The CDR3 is CSASSGADTQYF. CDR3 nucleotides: TGCAGTGCTAGTAGCGGGGCAGATACGCAGTATTTT.

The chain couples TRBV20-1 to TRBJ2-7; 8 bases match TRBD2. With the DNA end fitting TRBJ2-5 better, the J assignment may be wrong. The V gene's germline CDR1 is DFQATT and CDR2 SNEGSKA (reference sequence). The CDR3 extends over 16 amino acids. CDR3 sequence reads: CSARPVYGGGRETQYF. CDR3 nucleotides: TGCAGTGCAAGACCGGTTTACGGGGGGGGACGAGAGACCCAGTACTTC.

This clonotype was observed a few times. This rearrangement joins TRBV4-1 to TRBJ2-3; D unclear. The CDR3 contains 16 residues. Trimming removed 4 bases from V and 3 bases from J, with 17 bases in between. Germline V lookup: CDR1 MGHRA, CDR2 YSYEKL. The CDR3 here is CASSPGPRRGTDTQYF. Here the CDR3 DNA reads TGCGCCAGCAGCCCCGGGCCAAGACGAGGAACAGATACGCAGTATTTT.

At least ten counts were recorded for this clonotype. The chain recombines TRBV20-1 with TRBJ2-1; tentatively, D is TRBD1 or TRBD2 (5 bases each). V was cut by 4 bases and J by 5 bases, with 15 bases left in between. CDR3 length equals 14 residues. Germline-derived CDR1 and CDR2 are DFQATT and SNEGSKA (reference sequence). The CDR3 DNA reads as TGCAGTGCTAATGAGGGGTGGAACAACAATGAGCAGTTCTTC. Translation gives CSANEGWNNNEQFF.

This CDR3 reads CASSVGEGDEAFF. The CDR3 DNA reads TGTGCCAGCAGCGTAGGTGAAGGGGATGAAGCTTTCTTT. The chain employs TRBV9 and TRBJ1-1, with D perhaps matching TRBD1 (5 bases). The CDR3 is 13 amino acids. Trimming took 0 bases from V and 7 from J, leaving 10 bases between them. Germline values: CDR1 SGDLS, CDR2 YYNGEE.

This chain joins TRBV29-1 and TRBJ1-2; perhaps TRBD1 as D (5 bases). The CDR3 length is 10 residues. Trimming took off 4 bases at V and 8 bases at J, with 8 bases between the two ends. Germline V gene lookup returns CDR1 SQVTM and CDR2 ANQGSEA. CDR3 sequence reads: CSVGGKGYTF. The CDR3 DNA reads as TGCAGCGTTGGGGGGAAGGGCTACACCTTC.

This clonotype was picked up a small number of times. CDR3 region: CASVQGRGYTF. The CDR3 bases are TGTGCCAGCGTACAGGGTCGGGGCTACACCTTC. The chain couples TRBV12-3 or TRBV12-4 to TRBJ1-2, with D maybe TRBD1 (6 bases). The V gene lost 8 bases and the J gene lost 8 bases, with 12 bases spanning the gap. The CDR3 is 11 amino acids.

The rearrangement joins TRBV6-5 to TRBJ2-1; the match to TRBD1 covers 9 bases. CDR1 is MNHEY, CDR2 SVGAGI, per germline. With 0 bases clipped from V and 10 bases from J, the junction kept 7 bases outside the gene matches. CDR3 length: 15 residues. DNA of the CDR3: TGTGCCAGCAGTTACTCGGGGACAGGGAATTACGAGCAGTTCTTC. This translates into CASSYSGTGNYEQFF.

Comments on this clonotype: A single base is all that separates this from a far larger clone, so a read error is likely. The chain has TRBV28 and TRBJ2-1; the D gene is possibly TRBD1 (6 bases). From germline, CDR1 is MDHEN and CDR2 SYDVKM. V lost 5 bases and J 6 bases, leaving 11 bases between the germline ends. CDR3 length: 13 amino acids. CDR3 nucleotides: TGTGCCAGCAGTCGGGACACCTGCAATGAGCAGTTCTTC. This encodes CASSRDTCNEQFF.

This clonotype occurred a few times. The CDR3 DNA sequence: TGCAGTGCTAGTTCTCTGGGGTACGAGCAGTACTTC. Protein product: CSASSLGYEQYF. The chain combines TRBV20-1 with TRBJ2-7; D gene uncertain. Looked up from germline, CDR1 is DFQATT and CDR2 is SNEGSKA (reference sequence). Trimming took 3 bases from V and 4 from J, leaving 10 bases between them. The CDR3 has 12 amino acids.

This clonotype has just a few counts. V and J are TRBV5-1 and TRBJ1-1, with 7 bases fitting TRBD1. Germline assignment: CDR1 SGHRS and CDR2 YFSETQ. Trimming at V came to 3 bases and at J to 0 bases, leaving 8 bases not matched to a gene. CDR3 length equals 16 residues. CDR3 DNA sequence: TGCGCCAGCAGCTCGGGACAGACAAGAATGAACACTGAAGCTTTCTTT. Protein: CASSSGQTRMNTEAFF.

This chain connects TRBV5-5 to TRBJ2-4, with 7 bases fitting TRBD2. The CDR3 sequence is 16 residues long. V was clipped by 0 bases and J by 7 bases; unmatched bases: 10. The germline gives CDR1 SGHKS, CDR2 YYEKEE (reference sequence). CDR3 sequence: CASSLASLAEWNIQYF. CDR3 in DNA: TGTGCCAGCAGCTTGGCAAGTCTAGCGGAATGGAACATTCAGTACTTC.

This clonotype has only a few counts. The chain's CDR3 is CSASGSAGSYEQYF. The CDR3 bases are TGCAGTGCTAGTGGGTCAGCGGGATCCTACGAGCAGTACTTC. The chain links TRBV20-1 to TRBJ2-7; 7 nucleotides agree with TRBD2. V shed 3 bases, J shed 1 base, and the junction held 6 bases outside the gene matches. The CDR3 has 14 amino acids. Germline assignment: CDR1 DFQATT and CDR2 SNEGSKA (reference sequence).

DNA for the CDR3: TGTGCCAGCAGCCTACCAACTAGCGCCTCCTACAATGAGCAGTACTTC. It encodes CASSLPTSASYNEQYF. This rearrangement joins TRBV11-2 to TRBJ2-1, with 7 bases aligning to TRBD2. Gene TRBJ2-7 matches the end of the DNA better, so the J call may be wrong. CDR1 and CDR2 from the germline V gene are SGHAT and FQNNGV. The CDR3 length is 16 residues.

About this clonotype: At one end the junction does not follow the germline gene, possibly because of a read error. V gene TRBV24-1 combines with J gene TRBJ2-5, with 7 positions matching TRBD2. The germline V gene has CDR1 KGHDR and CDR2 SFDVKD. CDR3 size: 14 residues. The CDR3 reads CASSDFAGEETQYF. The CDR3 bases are TGTGCCTCCAGTGATTTCGCGGGAGAAGAGACCCAGTACTTC.

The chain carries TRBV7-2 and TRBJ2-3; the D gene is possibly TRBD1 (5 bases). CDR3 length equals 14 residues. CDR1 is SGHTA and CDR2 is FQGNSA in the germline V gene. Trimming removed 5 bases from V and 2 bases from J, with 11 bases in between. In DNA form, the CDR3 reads TGTGCCAGCAGCGAAGGGGTGGTCACAGATACGCAGTATTTT. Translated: CASSEGVVTDTQYF.

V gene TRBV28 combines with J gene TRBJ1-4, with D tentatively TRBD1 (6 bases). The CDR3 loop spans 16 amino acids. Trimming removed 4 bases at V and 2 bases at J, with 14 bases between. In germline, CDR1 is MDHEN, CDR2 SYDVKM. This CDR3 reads CASSSEGGGTNEKLFF. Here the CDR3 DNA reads TGTGCCAGCAGTTCCGAGGGGGGAGGCACTAATGAAAAACTGTTTTTT.

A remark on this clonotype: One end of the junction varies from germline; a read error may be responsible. CDR3 in amino acids: CASSLGRNNQPRHF. CDR3 nucleotide sequence: TGTGCCAGCAGCTTAGGTCGGAACAATCAGCCCCGGCATTTT. V usage is TRBV11-2 and J usage is TRBJ1-5; D remains unclear. CDR3 size: 14 residues. Germline-derived CDR1 and CDR2 are SGHAT and FQNNGV.

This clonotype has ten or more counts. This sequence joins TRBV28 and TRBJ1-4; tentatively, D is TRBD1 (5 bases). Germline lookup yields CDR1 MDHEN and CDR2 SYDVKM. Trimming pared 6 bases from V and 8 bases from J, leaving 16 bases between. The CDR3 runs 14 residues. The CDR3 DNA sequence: TGTGCCAGCAGCTTAGTCGGGGGAGGAGAAAAACTGTTTTTT. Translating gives CASSLVGGGEKLFF.

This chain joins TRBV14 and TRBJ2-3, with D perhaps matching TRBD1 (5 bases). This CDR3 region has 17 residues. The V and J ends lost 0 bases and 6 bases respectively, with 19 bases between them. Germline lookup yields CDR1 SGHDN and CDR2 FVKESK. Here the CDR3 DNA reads TGTGCCAGCAGCCAAGAAAGCACAGGATGGGGCAAGGATACGCAGTATTTT. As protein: CASSQESTGWGKDTQYF.